These 30 T cell receptor beta chains were all obtained from the same sample, sequenced in a study of T-cell reconstitution after alpha-beta-depleted transplantation in children. This sample's TCRbeta library carried unique molecular identifier barcodes. TCRdb independently ran MiXCR on the PCR reads; one entry per CDR3 protein. The sample records tens of thousands of distinct CDR3 sequences, under 6.5% being singletons. Sequencing was performed on PBMCs, mostly from graft donor cells, taken 60 days after TCRalphabeta/CD19-depleted stem cell transplant. Every receptor here comes from a female patient aged 2-9 years who had a stem cell transplant for aplastic anemia, so the T cells may come from the graft donor.

There are many counts of this clonotype. The chain combines TRBV28 with TRBJ1-2; 7 positions agree with TRBD1. V gave up 6 bases and J gave up 8 bases; unmatched junction bases: 15. The CDR3 spans 15 residues. Germline-derived CDR1 and CDR2 are MDHEN and SYDVKM. CDR3 in amino acids: CASSVGTDNPRGYTF. The CDR3 DNA is TGTGCCAGCAGCGTCGGGACAGACAACCCCAGGGGCTACACCTTC.

This clonotype is labeled medium-sized. The V gene is TRBV5-1, the J gene TRBJ2-1; TRBD1 matches 7 bases. The germline CDR1 and CDR2 sequences are SGHRS and YFSETQ. J gave up 5 bases and V 2 bases, and 4 bases lay outside the gene matches. The CDR3 runs to 14 residues. The CDR3 loop is CASSLATGNNEQFF. The DNA of the CDR3 is TGCGCCAGCAGCTTAGCGACAGGGAACAATGAGCAGTTCTTC.

The sample holds many counts of this clonotype. The chain carries TRBV12-3 or TRBV12-4 and TRBJ1-2; no clear D. V was cut by 6 bases and J by 1 base, with 15 bases left in between. CDR3 length equals 15 residues. The CDR3 here is CASSPRLGNNYGYTF. Written as DNA, the CDR3 is TGTGCCAGCAGCCCTCGACTAGGGAATAACTATGGCTACACCTTC.

The genes are TRBV6-5 and TRBJ2-7; no clear D. V lost 2 bases to trimming and J lost 6 bases, with 8 bases between them. This CDR3 has 12 amino acids. Germline assignment: CDR1 MNHEY and CDR2 SVGAGI. DNA of the CDR3: TGTGCCAGCAGTTACCCGCCCGGCGAGCAGTACTTC. Its protein product is CASSYPPGEQYF.

Notes on this clonotype: Given a much more abundant clone one base away, this may be a read error. This chain joins TRBV12-3 or TRBV12-4 and TRBJ2-7; 7 positions match TRBD1. This CDR3 region has 11 residues. CDR3 in amino acids: CASGLQGREYF. CDR3 DNA: TGTGCCAGCGGTTTACAGGGGCGGGAGTACTTC.

There are many counts of this clonotype. The rearrangement joins TRBV7-2 to TRBJ2-1; D unclear. Per germline, CDR1 SGHTA and CDR2 FQGNSA. There are 13 residues in the CDR3. The germline V and J ends were trimmed by 2 bases and 0 bases, with 2 bases remaining between them. DNA for the CDR3: TGTGCCAGCAGCTTAACCTCCTACAATGAGCAGTTCTTC. Protein product: CASSLTSYNEQFF.

This rearrangement joins TRBV4-1 to TRBJ2-3; 8 bases map to TRBD2. Germline assignment: CDR1 MGHRA and CDR2 YSYEKL. The CDR3 consists of 16 residues. V was clipped by 1 base and J by 4 bases; unmatched bases: 7. The CDR3 reads CASSQGSGGDSDTQYF. The DNA of the CDR3 is TGCGCCAGCAGCCAAGGTTCGGGGGGGGATTCAGATACGCAGTATTTT.

This clonotype was found many times. The V and J genes are TRBV5-1 and TRBJ2-1; 8 bases are shared with TRBD1. J lost 8 bases, V lost 0 bases, and 7 bases had no gene match. CDR3 length equals 15 residues. Germline CDR1 SGHRS, CDR2 YFSETQ. The CDR3 spells CASSLAAGGVYEQFF. The DNA for the CDR3 is TGCGCCAGCAGCTTGGCGGCAGGGGGCGTCTATGAGCAGTTCTTC.

This clonotype was detected many times. The chain employs TRBV24-1 and TRBJ2-7; TRBD2 might be the D (5 bases). CDR1 is KGHDR, CDR2 SFDVKD, per germline. The CDR3 length is 15 residues. The V gene lost 3 bases and the J gene lost 4 bases, with 15 bases spanning the gap. The CDR3, as DNA: TGTGCCACCAGTGATGGAGTAGCCTCGGGGTACGAGCAGTACTTC. Amino acids: CATSDGVASGYEQYF.

At least ten counts were recorded for this clonotype. The chain links TRBV4-2 to TRBJ2-3, with no clear D. Trimming stripped 0 bases from V and 5 bases from J, with 15 bases between. Germline CDR1 LGHNA, CDR2 YNFKEQ. The CDR3 is 16 amino acids. The CDR3 spells CASSQDPGYFGDTQYF. Written as DNA, the CDR3 is TGTGCCAGCAGCCAAGATCCGGGCTATTTCGGAGATACGCAGTATTTT.

This clonotype was recorded many times. The chain links TRBV20-1 to TRBJ2-3; 10 bases align to TRBD2. CDR3 length: 15 residues. After removal of 2 bases from V and 0 bases from J, the junction contained 2 bases not matched to a gene. Per germline, CDR1 DFQATT and CDR2 SNEGSKA (reference sequence). The CDR3 nucleotides are TGCAGTGCTAGAATAGCGGGGGGTAGCACAGATACGCAGTATTTT. Protein sequence: CSARIAGGSTDTQYF.

This clonotype was seen many times. The chain combines TRBV20-1 with TRBJ2-7; D call uncertain. The ends were cut back, 0 bases at V and 5 bases at J, with 8 bases in the middle. Germline CDR1 and CDR2: DFQATT and SNEGSKA (reference sequence). The CDR3 spans 12 residues. The CDR3 sequence is CSARDWRDEQYF. The CDR3 DNA is TGCAGTGCTAGAGATTGGCGAGACGAGCAGTACTTC.

This clonotype has a handful of counts. Here the CDR3 reads CASSQGASGSYYNEQFF. For the CDR3, the DNA is TGTGCCAGCAGCCAAGGGGCTAGCGGGAGCTACTACAATGAGCAGTTCTTC. The chain uses TRBV11-2 and TRBJ2-1; 10 bases agree with TRBD2. V lost 5 bases and J lost 3; bases outside the gene matches: 10. Germline assignment: CDR1 SGHAT and CDR2 FQNNGV. The CDR3 is 17 amino acids.

This clonotype has only a few counts. The chain links TRBV6-5 to TRBJ2-5; no clear D gene. V dropped 2 bases and J dropped 1 base, with 8 bases sitting between them. The CDR3 totals 14 residues. Germline lookup yields CDR1 MNHEY and CDR2 SVGAGI. CDR3 amino acids: CASSYRPGQETQYF. In DNA form, the CDR3 reads TGTGCCAGCAGTTACCGGCCAGGCCAAGAGACCCAGTACTTC.

The chain employs TRBV11-2 and TRBJ2-5, with a tentative D call TRBD1 (5 bases). Germline V lookup: CDR1 SGHAT, CDR2 FQNNGV. Trimming stripped 5 bases from V and 7 bases from J, with 8 bases between. The length of the CDR3 is 11 residues. This CDR3 is CASSQGRTQYF. CDR3 nucleotide sequence: TGTGCCAGCAGCCAGGGCAGGACCCAGTACTTC.

The V gene is TRBV14, the J gene TRBJ2-7; no definite D call. The germline V gene encodes CDR1 SGHDN and CDR2 FVKESK. V lost 5 bases to trimming and J lost 3 bases, with 11 bases between them. The CDR3 is 13 residues long. Here the CDR3 DNA reads TGTGCCAGCAGCTATTCTACCGGCTACGAGCAGTACTTC. It encodes CASSYSTGYEQYF.

The chain uses TRBV5-1 and TRBJ2-2; D is perhaps TRBD1 (6 bases). The length of the CDR3 is 15 residues. The germline V gene has CDR1 SGHRS and CDR2 YFSETQ. Trimming left V 3 bases short and J 6 bases short, with 15 bases between. CDR3 sequence: CASSWGLGAAGELFF. In nucleotides, the CDR3 is TGCGCCAGCAGCTGGGGCCTGGGGGCAGCCGGGGAGCTGTTTTTT.

The sample holds a few counts of this clonotype. The rearrangement links TRBV5-1 to TRBJ2-1; no firm D call. The CDR3 covers 15 residues. Germline V lookup: CDR1 SGHRS, CDR2 YFSETQ. The V gene lost 0 bases and the J gene lost 1 base, with 8 bases spanning the gap. CDR3 sequence: CASSLALGSYNEQFF. In DNA form, the CDR3 reads TGCGCCAGCAGCTTGGCCCTAGGGTCCTACAATGAGCAGTTCTTC. Drawing the rest from reference TRBV5-1 and TRBJ2-1, the complete variable domain is KAGVTQTPRYLIKTRGQQVTLSCSPISGHRSVSWYQQTPGQGLQFLFEYFSETQRNKGNFPGRFSGRQFSNSRSEMNVSTLELGDSALYLCASSLALGSYNEQFFGPGTRLTVL.

The V and J genes are TRBV7-8 and TRBJ1-1; 9 bases match TRBD1. The CDR3 has 14 amino acids. CDR1 and CDR2 from the germline V gene are SGHVS and FQNEAQ. Trimming at V came to 2 bases and at J to 6 bases, leaving 4 bases not matched to a gene. CDR3 sequence reads: CASSLRDRDSEAFF. The CDR3 bases are TGTGCCAGCAGCTTAAGGGACAGGGATTCTGAAGCTTTCTTT. Combining the CDR3 with reference TRBV7-8 and TRBJ1-1 gives the whole variable domain GAGVSQSPRYKVAKRGQDVALRCDPISGHVSLFWYQQALGQGPEFLTYFQNEAQLDKSGLPSDRFFAERPEGSVSTLKIQRTQQEDSAVYLCASSLRDRDSEAFFGQGTRLTVV.

In its sample, this clonotype was seen many times. The gene calls are TRBV27 and TRBJ2-5; a possible D gene is TRBD1 (6 bases). Per germline, CDR1 MNHEY and CDR2 SMNVEV (reference sequence). V dropped 3 bases and J dropped 3 bases, with 14 bases sitting between them. The CDR3 spans 15 residues. The CDR3, as DNA: TGTGCCAGCAGTTTTGGGACAAACTCAAAAGAGACCCAGTACTTC. It codes for CASSFGTNSKETQYF.

This clonotype has ten or more counts. The V gene is TRBV29-1, the J gene TRBJ2-5; either TRBD1 or TRBD2 may fit D (6 bases each). Per germline, CDR1 SQVTM and CDR2 ANQGSEA. This CDR3 has 14 residues. V was cut by 7 bases and J by 5 bases, with 20 bases left in between. The CDR3 DNA reads TGCAGCGCCCTCTTCGGGGGCGCGGGGGAGACCCAGTACTTC. Protein: CSALFGGAGETQYF.

This clonotype was detected only once. A much larger clone differs from this one at a single base, so this may be a read error. The chain has TRBV28 and TRBJ1-2, with 8 bases identical to TRBD1. Germline V CDR1 and CDR2: MDHEN, SYDVKM. This CDR3 spans 13 amino acids. Here the CDR3 DNA reads TGTACCAGCAGTTTTACAGGGGGCTATGGCTACACCTTC. It encodes CTSSFTGGYGYTF.

This rearrangement joins TRBV7-2 to TRBJ2-5, with 11 bases lining up with TRBD2. V lost 4 bases, J lost 4 bases, and 8 bases stayed unmatched. The CDR3 totals 16 residues. Germline loops: CDR1 SGHTA, CDR2 FQGNSA. CDR3 residues: CASSYVSGGAIETQYF. For the CDR3, the DNA is TGTGCCAGCAGCTATGTTAGCGGGGGGGCCATAGAGACCCAGTACTTC.

This clonotype was counted many times. The rearrangement links TRBV28 to TRBJ2-7; the D gene is possibly TRBD2 (5 bases). The CDR3 extends over 13 amino acids. Germline CDR1 is MDHEN and CDR2 is SYDVKM. Trimming took off 8 bases at V and 2 bases at J, with 13 bases between the two ends. CDR3 sequence (DNA): TGTGCCAGCGGGGTAGCGAGACCCTACGAGCAGTACTTC. It encodes CASGVARPYEQYF.

This clonotype occurred many times. The CDR3 coding sequence is TGTGCCAGCAGCCCAAGGGGGGGCCATGAGCAGTTCTTC. This encodes CASSPRGGHEQFF. The J gene is TRBJ2-1, the V gene TRBV7-8; D perhaps matches TRBD2 (7 bases). Germline CDR1 is SGHVS and CDR2 is FQNEAQ. The CDR3 spans 13 residues. V lost 5 bases and J lost 8, with 13 bases in between.

This clonotype was found many times. This chain links TRBV7-9 with TRBJ2-6; 7 nucleotides match TRBD1. This CDR3 is built from 17 residues. CDR1 and CDR2 from the germline V gene are SEHNR and FQNEAQ (reference sequence). The J segment lost 0 bases and the V segment lost 6 bases, leaving 8 bases of the junction unmatched. The CDR3 DNA sequence: TGTGCCAGCAGACATGGGACAGCGATCTCTGGGGCCAACGTCCTGACTTTC. Amino acids: CASRHGTAISGANVLTF.

This clonotype was observed at least ten times. The V call is TRBV7-8, the J call TRBJ2-2; 10 bases match TRBD1. This CDR3 comprises 20 residues. J lost 0 bases, V lost 4 bases, and 14 bases had no gene match. In germline, CDR1 is SGHVS, CDR2 FQNEAQ. CDR3 bases: TGTGCCAGCAGCTCGAGATACACCCCGGGACAGGGGACGAACACCGGGGAGCTGTTTTTT. Encoded protein: CASSSRYTPGQGTNTGELFF.

In this sample, this clonotype turned up many times. The rearrangement uses TRBV6-1 and TRBJ1-6; 8 bases match TRBD1. CDR1 MNHNS and CDR2 SASEGT come from the germline V gene. CDR3 size: 14 residues. V dropped 3 bases and J dropped 7; count of bases not matched to a gene: 2. Here the CDR3 reads CASSDDRGNSPLHF. CDR3 bases: TGTGCCAGCAGTGATGACAGGGGCAATTCACCCCTCCACTTT.

The chain joins TRBV6-6 to TRBJ1-5; 8 nucleotides agree with TRBD1. Germline CDR1 MNHNY, CDR2 SVGAGI (reference sequence). Trimming at V came to 2 bases and at J to 1 base, leaving 10 bases not matched to a gene. This CDR3 has 18 residues. This chain's CDR3 is CASSYPGGRGRSNQPQHF. The CDR3 coding sequence is TGTGCCAGCAGTTACCCAGGGGGCAGGGGTCGGAGCAATCAGCCCCAGCATTTT.

This clonotype was counted ten times or more. This chain connects TRBV5-1 to TRBJ2-1; tentatively, D is TRBD2 (5 bases). CDR1 SGHRS and CDR2 YFSETQ come from the germline V gene. Trimming removed 0 bases from V and 2 bases from J, with 9 bases in between. The CDR3 length is 15 residues. DNA for the CDR3: TGCGCCAGCAGCTTGGGGACTTATCCCTACAATGAGCAGTTCTTC. Protein: CASSLGTYPYNEQFF. The full variable domain, in which reference TRBV5-1 and TRBJ2-1 provide the parts outside the CDR3, is KAGVTQTPRYLIKTRGQQVTLSCSPISGHRSVSWYQQTPGQGLQFLFEYFSETQRNKGNFPGRFSGRQFSNSRSEMNVSTLELGDSALYLCASSLGTYPYNEQFFGPGTRLTVL.